Reported below is one T cell receptor beta chain. Its antigen is not yet known. Base qualities are missing; no much larger clone stands one base away. This record comes from a study of blood T cell repertoires in COVID-19 (TCRdb year 2020). Turning to the overall study: Collaborator samples came from the United States, Italy and Spain and covered acute and convalescent phases of COVID-19. The sample metadata nearly always contained a de-identified subject ID, COVID-19 status, age in years and sex. The repertoires were made available in a free public database intended to serve as a resource for research on the immune response to SARS-CoV-2. Where HLA class I and class II types were available, the types were taken from metadata supplied by the sample provider, not from assay-based typing. The samples were drawn from two sources: the first 160 participants of the ongoing ImmuneRACE study, and 1,200 or so subjects contributed by 6 global collaborators. The prospective study material was composed of cDNA or gDNA derived from T cells, B-cell-depleted T cells, or PBMCs. Deeply sampled blood TCRbeta repertoires from subjects exposed to, actively infected with, or recovered from COVID-19 were included in the dataset.

What the study reported, not specific to this receptor: The amount of clinical and demographic metadata varied by source and participant and was provided uncurated.

Collaborating institutions collected whole blood in K2EDTA tubes following their own protocols. For TCRbeta analysis, collaborator samples were shipped as frozen whole blood, as isolated PBMCs, or as DNA extracted from either sample type. TCRbeta CDR3 regions were amplified from genomic DNA by means of the immunoSEQ Assay, a bias-controlled multiplex PCR. Regarding the original processing steps: Nucleated cell counts per sample were estimated from amplification of reference gene primers within the assay. To quantify the absolute abundance of each unique TCRbeta CDR3 rearrangement, sequence reads were collapsed and filtered. Productive Simpson clonality was computed per sample as the square root of Simpson's diversity index over productive rearrangements. TCRdb obtained this table from immuneACCESS and retained in-frame rearrangements with V and J assigned. These tables miss some clones; where compared with another copy, unresolved V genes account for less than half of the shortfall, and the remainder is unexplained. The V and J calls and clone size are taken from that table; D and trimming were inferred from the DNA. The sample yields about 670,000 clones; 70% to 90% were counted once. The top ten clones comprise under 0.3% of the sample.

CDR1 SGHAT and CDR2 FQNNGV are derived from the germline V gene. V is pruned by 1 base and J by 7 bases, leaving 11 bases of the junction without a gene match. Its CDR3 holds 16 amino acids, cysteine through phenylalanine. Only the CDR3 part of the read is kept: 48 bases, read in frame from the first base. This sequence was found in a woman between 18 and 29 years old with acute or convalescent COVID-19. The V gene is TRBV11-2 and the J gene is TRBJ1-2; the junction holds 8 bases that match TRBD1. What was sequenced was peripheral blood. For the CDR3, the sequence is CASSLGQGASRSGYTF. Here is the DNA: TGTGCCAGCAGCTTAGGGCAGGGGGCATCCAGGTCTGGCTACACCTTC.